One and the same sample provided the 20 T cell receptor beta chains below, sequenced in a study of blood T cells in healthy people across ages. A second about 6 to 12 cycle PCR used barcoded and J-beta primers. TCRdb re-called the 5' RACE reads through MiXCR, storing one row per CDR3 protein. This table has around 1,600,000 distinct CDR3 sequences, 40% to 45% appearing once. The sequenced material came from blood. All receptors derive from a woman under 30 in good health.

The gene calls are TRBV20-1 and TRBJ2-5, with 10 bases aligning to TRBD2. Germline CDR1 and CDR2: DFQATT and SNEGSKA (reference sequence). CDR3 length equals 16 residues. V dropped 4 bases and J dropped 11; count of bases not matched to a gene: 19. The CDR3 DNA is TGCAGTGCTAACTACCCTAGACTAGCGGGTGTGGGTGAGCAGTACTTC. Its translation: CSANYPRLAGVGEQYF.

This clonotype has only a few counts. This rearrangement joins TRBV12-3 or TRBV12-4 to TRBJ2-4; D is perhaps TRBD1 (6 bases). The J call could be wrong; TRBJ2-7 is a better fit for the DNA end. This CDR3 spans 11 amino acids. CDR3 loop: CATQGRYEQYF. CDR3 in DNA: TGTGCGACCCAGGGGCGATACGAGCAGTACTTC.

This clonotype was seen a handful of times. The V and J genes are TRBV7-6 and TRBJ1-1; no reliable D call. In germline, CDR1 is SGHVS, CDR2 FNYEAQ. Between the trimmed V and J ends, which lost 5 bases and 4 bases, there was a span of 11 bases. This CDR3 has 13 amino acids. The CDR3 here is CASSARTATEAFF. CDR3 in DNA: TGTGCCAGCAGCGCGCGGACCGCCACTGAAGCTTTCTTT.

The rearrangement links TRBV4-1 to TRBJ2-3; 8 bases map to TRBD2. V lost 1 base to trimming and J lost 2 bases; unmatched junction nucleotides: 11. Per the germline V gene, CDR1 is MGHRA and CDR2 is YSYEKL. The CDR3 contains 18 residues. The CDR3 here is CASSQVRGAGDLTDTQYF. CDR3 sequence (DNA): TGCGCCAGCAGCCAAGTTAGGGGAGCGGGGGATCTCACAGATACGCAGTATTTT.

This clonotype was counted only a few times. This chain links TRBV3-1 with TRBJ1-2, with D possibly matching TRBD1 (5 bases). V was cut by 2 bases and J by 0 bases, with 10 bases left in between. The CDR3 covers 15 residues. Germline loops: CDR1 LGHDT, CDR2 YNNKEL (reference sequence). The CDR3 nucleotides are TGTGCCAGCAGCCAATACAGGCGAGCTAACTATGGCTACACCTTC. This sequence encodes CASSQYRRANYGYTF.

This clonotype was counted only a few times. V and J are TRBV12-3 or TRBV12-4 and TRBJ2-7, with 8 bases aligning to TRBD2. Losses at the gene ends were 6 bases for V and 2 bases for J; bases not matched to a gene: 6. The CDR3 has 14 residues. CDR3 loop: CASRKRESAYEQYF. Here the CDR3 DNA reads TGTGCCAGCAGAAAGCGGGAGTCAGCCTACGAGCAGTACTTC.

This chain uses TRBV27 with TRBJ2-5, with 11 bases fitting TRBD2. The CDR3 is 13 amino acids. The germline V gene has CDR1 MNHEY and CDR2 SMNVEV (reference sequence). The trim removed 6 bases at V and 4 bases at J, leaving 1 base unmatched. CDR3 DNA sequence: TGTGCCAGCAGGGGGACTAGCGGAGAGACCCAGTACTTC. It yields the protein CASRGTSGETQYF.

V and J are TRBV9 and TRBJ2-2, with D possibly being TRBD1 (7 bases). V shed 0 bases and J shed 3 bases, with 12 bases lying between them. The CDR3 extends over 16 amino acids. CDR1 is SGDLS, CDR2 YYNGEE, per germline. The CDR3 sequence: CASSVDPRGDTGELFF. In DNA form, the CDR3 reads TGTGCCAGCAGCGTAGATCCCAGGGGGGACACCGGGGAGCTGTTTTTT.

The CDR3 sequence: CASSRGGVSYEQYF. The CDR3 DNA reads TGTGCCAGCAGCAGGGGAGGTGTCTCCTACGAGCAGTACTTC. J is TRBJ2-7 and V is TRBV6-5; D could derive from TRBD1 or TRBD2 (6 bases each). Trimming cost V 6 bases and J 0 bases, with 12 bases left between them. This CDR3 region has 14 residues. Germline values: CDR1 MNHEY, CDR2 SVGAGI.

This clonotype has just a few counts. The CDR3 protein is CASSQKGQGPPLHF. The CDR3 DNA sequence: TGCGCCAGCAGTCAGAAGGGACAGGGACCACCCCTCCACTTT. The chain joins TRBV4-1 to TRBJ1-6; 9 nucleotides agree with TRBD1. The CDR3 length is 14 residues. Looked up from germline, CDR1 is MGHRA and CDR2 is YSYEKL. V shed 6 bases and J 11 bases; nucleotides not matched to a gene: 8.

The gene calls are TRBV20-1 and TRBJ2-4; either TRBD1 or TRBD2 may fit D (5 bases each). Between the trimmed V and J ends, which lost 2 bases and 1 base, there was a span of 18 bases. This CDR3 is 17 amino acids long. The germline V gene has CDR1 DFQATT and CDR2 SNEGSKA (reference sequence). CDR3: CSARSWGRENAKNIQYF. The CDR3 DNA reads as TGCAGTGCTAGAAGCTGGGGCAGGGAGAACGCCAAAAACATTCAGTACTTC.

Notes on this clonotype: At one of its ends the junction is not consistent with the germline gene, which may arise from a read error. The chain combines TRBV11-2 with TRBJ1-1; D is ambiguous. This CDR3 region has 13 residues. Germline loops: CDR1 SGHAT, CDR2 FQNNGV. The CDR3 loop reads CASSLGLNTEVFF. In DNA, the CDR3 is TGTGCCAGCAGCCTGGGTTTGAACACTGAAGTTTTCTTT. Using reference TRBV11-2 and TRBJ1-1 for the parts outside the CDR3, the full variable domain is EAGVAQSPRYKIIEKRQSVAFWCNPISGHATLYWYQQILGQGPKLLIQFQNNGVVDDSQLPKDRFSAERLKGVDSTLKIQPAKLEDSAVYLCASSLGLNTEVFFGQGTRLTVV.

This clonotype was seen only a few times. J is TRBJ2-1 and V is TRBV30, with 8 bases aligning to TRBD2. Looked up from germline, CDR1 is GTSNPN and CDR2 is SVGIG (reference sequence). Trimming cost V 2 bases and J 3 bases; bases outside gene matches: 3. There are 14 residues in the CDR3. The CDR3 loop reads CAWSWLAGYNEQFF. The CDR3 bases are TGTGCCTGGAGTTGGCTAGCGGGCTACAATGAGCAGTTCTTC.

This clonotype was counted a few times. The rearrangement joins TRBV9 to TRBJ2-3, with D perhaps TRBD1 (5 bases). This CDR3 spans 16 amino acids. V shed 0 bases and J shed 0 bases, with 11 bases lying between them. Germline V gene lookup returns CDR1 SGDLS and CDR2 YYNGEE. For the CDR3, the DNA is TGTGCCAGCAGCGTAGGGGGCGGACATAGCACAGATACGCAGTATTTT. Its protein is CASSVGGGHSTDTQYF.

This clonotype has only one observation. The chain joins TRBV2 to TRBJ1-1; D gene uncertain. V lost 3 bases and J lost 4, with 3 bases in between. The CDR3 covers 11 residues. Germline CDR1 and CDR2: SNHLY and FYNNEI. The DNA for the CDR3 is TGTGCCAGCAGTGAGGCCACTGAAGCTTTCTTT. It specifies CASSEATEAFF.

The rearrangement joins TRBV27 to TRBJ2-3; possible D gene TRBD2, 6 bases. V was pared by 6 bases and J by 2 bases, with 15 bases between. The CDR3 loop spans 15 amino acids. Germline CDR1 is MNHEY and CDR2 is SMNVEV (reference sequence). The CDR3 nucleotides read TGTGCCAGCAGCCCTCTAGCGAGAAACACAGATACGCAGTATTTT. Translation: CASSPLARNTDTQYF.

This chain uses TRBV20-1 with TRBJ2-1, with D possibly TRBD1 on 6 matching bases. The CDR3 contains 14 residues. Trimming pared 4 bases from V and 2 bases from J, leaving 12 bases between. CDR1 and CDR2 (germline): DFQATT, SNEGSKA (reference sequence). The CDR3: CSAIRGMAYNEQFF. CDR3 nucleotide sequence: TGCAGTGCTATCAGGGGAATGGCCTACAATGAGCAGTTCTTC.

The chain combines TRBV20-1 with TRBJ2-1; TRBD2 matches at 8 bases. CDR1 DFQATT and CDR2 SNEGSKA come from the germline V gene (reference sequence). The trim removed 6 bases at V and 6 bases at J, leaving 4 bases unmatched. There are 12 residues in the CDR3. CDR3 DNA sequence: TGCAGTGCGCAGACTAGCGCCAATGAGCAGTTCTTC. It codes for CSAQTSANEQFF.

In this sample, this clonotype turned up a few times. J is TRBJ1-5 and V is TRBV25-1; no reliable D call. The CDR3 has 17 amino acids. Germline V gene lookup returns CDR1 MGHDK and CDR2 SYGVNS. V was trimmed by 1 base and J by 1 base, leaving 14 bases between them. The CDR3 nucleotides read TGTGCCAGCAGTGAATCTGGCGGGGAACACAGCAATCAGCCCCAGCATTTT. It translates to CASSESGGEHSNQPQHF.

Regarding this clonotype: An end of the junction differs from the germline gene, which may be a read error. The CDR3 DNA is TGTGCCTGCAGTTCCCCCCAGGGAGGGGCAGATACGCAGTATTTT. This gives the protein CACSSPQGGADTQYF. This chain uses TRBV28 with TRBJ2-3, with 7 bases matching TRBD2. There are 15 residues in the CDR3. Germline CDR1 reads MDHEN; CDR2 reads SYDVKM.